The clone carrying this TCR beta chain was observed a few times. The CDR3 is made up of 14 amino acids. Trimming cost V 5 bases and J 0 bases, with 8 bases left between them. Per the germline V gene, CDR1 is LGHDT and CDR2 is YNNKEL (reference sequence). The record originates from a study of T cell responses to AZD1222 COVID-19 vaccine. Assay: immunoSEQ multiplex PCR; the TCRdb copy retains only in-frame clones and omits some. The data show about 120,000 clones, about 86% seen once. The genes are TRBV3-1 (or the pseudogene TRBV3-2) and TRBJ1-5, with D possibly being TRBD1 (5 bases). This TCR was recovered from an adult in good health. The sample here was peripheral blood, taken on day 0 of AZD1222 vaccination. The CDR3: CASSATVSNQPQHF. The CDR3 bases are TGTGCCAGCAGCGCGACAGTTAGCAATCAGCCCCAGCATTTT.